Listed below are T cell receptor beta chains from one sample, sequenced in a study of T-cell memory formation after mild COVID-19. MiXCR was run by TCRdb on the 5' RACE reads, yielding one entry per CDR3 protein. The data show around 530,000 distinct CDR3 sequences, approximately 21% seen once. Material: PBMCs or a T cell subset sorted from them (not recorded which). Source of these receptors: an adult woman who had mild COVID-19 (a few samples of this study predate the infection). Cell type and time point are not known. Both conserved end residues are part of each CDR3. The order of the fields is V gene, J gene, clone size, D gene, CDR3 protein, CDR3 DNA. D genes are given only for firm matches. Size is omitted from some rows. Given values are once, few, many or a class for expanded clones.

V gene: TRBV25-1
J gene: TRBJ2-5
clone size: -
D gene: TRBD2
CDR3 protein: CASSDGGRAETQYF
CDR3 DNA: TGTGCCAGCAGTGACGGCGGGAGGGCCGAGACCCAGTACTTC

V gene: TRBV20-1
J gene: TRBJ2-1
clone size: few
D gene: -
CDR3 protein: CSARDRLASSSYNEQFF
CDR3 DNA: TGCAGTGCTAGAGACCGCTTAGCCTCAAGCTCCTACAATGAGCAGTTCTTC

V gene: TRBV7-6
J gene: TRBJ2-1
clone size: -
D gene: -
CDR3 protein: CASSPSYSSYNEQFF
CDR3 DNA: TGTGCCAGCAGCCCCAGTTATAGCTCCTACAATGAGCAGTTCTTC

V gene: TRBV7-9
J gene: TRBJ2-7
clone size: few
D gene: TRBD2
CDR3 protein: CASSSRLAGAARWYEQYF
CDR3 DNA: TGTGCCAGCAGCTCCCGACTAGCGGGAGCCGCAAGGTGGTACGAGCAGTACTTC

V gene: TRBV19
J gene: TRBJ2-7
clone size: -
D gene: TRBD2
CDR3 protein: CASSIGLAGYEQYF
CDR3 DNA: TGTGCCAGTAGTATCGGTCTAGCGGGGTACGAGCAGTACTTC

V gene: TRBV7-9
J gene: TRBJ2-3
clone size: -
D gene: TRBD1
CDR3 protein: CASSPGQGAGDTQYF
CDR3 DNA: TGTGCCAGCAGCCCCGGACAGGGGGCGGGAGATACGCAGTATTTT

V gene: TRBV7-2
J gene: TRBJ1-5
clone size: -
D gene: -
CDR3 protein: CASSLTLGSNQPQHF
CDR3 DNA: TGTGCCAGCAGCTTAACGCTGGGGAGCAATCAGCCCCAGCATTTT

V gene: TRBV20-1
J gene: TRBJ2-4
clone size: -
D gene: TRBD2
CDR3 protein: CSAVPGTRDKNIQYF
CDR3 DNA: TGCAGTGCCGTTCCCGGGACTAGGGACAAAAACATTCAGTACTTC

V gene: TRBV7-2
J gene: TRBJ1-1
clone size: -
D gene: -
CDR3 protein: CASSLLFVNTEAFF
CDR3 DNA: TGTGCCAGCAGCTTATTATTTGTGAACACTGAAGCTTTCTTT

V gene: TRBV20-1
J gene: TRBJ2-5
clone size: -
D gene: TRBD2
CDR3 protein: CSAEGLAGGPGETQYF
CDR3 DNA: TGCAGTGCTGAGGGGCTGGCGGGAGGGCCCGGAGAGACCCAGTACTTC

V gene: TRBV20-1
J gene: TRBJ2-2
clone size: -
D gene: TRBD1
CDR3 protein: CSARDRPDRTSTGELFF
CDR3 DNA: TGCAGTGCTAGAGACCGCCCGGACAGGACCTCTACCGGGGAGCTGTTTTTT

V gene: TRBV5-1
J gene: TRBJ2-7
clone size: few
D gene: -
CDR3 protein: CASSLAAFSYEQYF
CDR3 DNA: TGCGCCAGCAGCTTGGCCGCGTTCTCCTACGAGCAGTACTTC

V gene: TRBV20-1
J gene: TRBJ2-1
clone size: -
D gene: -
CDR3 protein: CSARSLGHPFNEQFF
CDR3 DNA: TGCAGTGCTAGATCGTTGGGACATCCATTCAATGAGCAGTTCTTC

V gene: TRBV5-1
J gene: TRBJ1-2
clone size: -
D gene: -
CDR3 protein: CASSPEGNGYTF
CDR3 DNA: TGCGCCAGCAGTCCGGAGGGAAATGGCTACACCTTC

V gene: TRBV7-3
J gene: TRBJ2-6
clone size: -
D gene: -
CDR3 protein: CASSTEPLSGANVLTF
CDR3 DNA: TGTGCCAGCAGCACCGAACCGTTATCTGGGGCCAACGTCCTGACTTTC

V gene: TRBV20-1
J gene: TRBJ2-1
clone size: many
D gene: -
CDR3 protein: CSALTPVAWDEQFF
CDR3 DNA: TGCAGTGCTCTGACCCCTGTCGCGTGGGATGAGCAGTTCTTC

V gene: TRBV12-3/TRBV12-4
J gene: TRBJ1-6
clone size: -
D gene: -
CDR3 protein: CASSFPIQGSPLHF
CDR3 DNA: TGTGCCAGCAGTTTCCCCATCCAAGGCTCACCCCTCCACTTT

V gene: TRBV7-8
J gene: TRBJ2-7
clone size: few
D gene: TRBD2
CDR3 protein: CASSLAGVAGPWEQYF
CDR3 DNA: TGTGCCAGCAGCTTAGCAGGGGTAGCGGGGCCCTGGGAGCAGTACTTC

V gene: TRBV6-2/TRBV6-3
J gene: TRBJ2-1
clone size: -
D gene: -
CDR3 protein: CASSYPPGVEPRNEQFF
CDR3 DNA: TGTGCCAGCAGTTACCCCCCAGGGGTCGAGCCCAGAAATGAGCAGTTCTTC

V gene: TRBV9
J gene: TRBJ1-1
clone size: few
D gene: -
CDR3 protein: CASSVVSNTEAFF
CDR3 DNA: TGTGCCAGCAGCGTAGTTTCGAACACTGAAGCTTTCTTT

V gene: TRBV7-9
J gene: TRBJ1-1
clone size: -
D gene: -
CDR3 protein: CASSPAPDRYEAFF
CDR3 DNA: TGTGCCAGCAGCCCGGCCCCGGACAGATATGAAGCTTTCTTT

V gene: TRBV6-5
J gene: TRBJ2-1
clone size: few
D gene: -
CDR3 protein: CASSYSGRPSGEQFF
CDR3 DNA: TGTGCCAGCAGTTACTCGGGACGACCATCGGGGGAGCAGTTCTTC

V gene: TRBV19
J gene: TRBJ2-3
clone size: few
D gene: TRBD2
CDR3 protein: CASSATSGASTDTQYF
CDR3 DNA: TGTGCCAGTAGTGCGACTAGCGGGGCTAGCACAGATACGCAGTATTTT

V gene: TRBV3-1
J gene: TRBJ2-7
clone size: few
D gene: -
CDR3 protein: CASSQRGDEQYF
CDR3 DNA: TGTGCCAGCAGCCAAAGGGGGGACGAGCAGTACTTC

V gene: TRBV12-3/TRBV12-4
J gene: TRBJ2-7
clone size: few
D gene: -
CDR3 protein: CASSLGVETYEQYF
CDR3 DNA: TGTGCCAGCAGTTTAGGGGTGGAGACCTACGAGCAGTACTTC

V gene: TRBV29-1
J gene: TRBJ2-1
clone size: -
D gene: -
CDR3 protein: CSVEDQSDEQFF
CDR3 DNA: TGCAGCGTTGAGGACCAATCGGATGAGCAGTTCTTC

V gene: TRBV24-1
J gene: TRBJ2-3
clone size: few
D gene: -
CDR3 protein: CATSGLAPRGTDTQYF
CDR3 DNA: TGTGCCACCAGTGGGTTAGCGCCCCGGGGCACAGATACGCAGTATTTT

V gene: TRBV29-1
J gene: TRBJ2-7
clone size: few
D gene: TRBD1
CDR3 protein: CSVEGQGRYEQYF
CDR3 DNA: TGCAGCGTTGAAGGACAGGGGCGTTACGAGCAGTACTTC

V gene: TRBV19
J gene: TRBJ2-3
clone size: -
D gene: -
CDR3 protein: CASSMMAGLAHDTQYF
CDR3 DNA: TGTGCCAGTAGTATGATGGCAGGACTCGCACATGATACGCAGTATTTT

V gene: TRBV7-2
J gene: TRBJ2-7
clone size: -
D gene: TRBD2
CDR3 protein: CASSSQSSGTFYEQYF
CDR3 DNA: TGTGCCAGCAGCTCTCAGTCTAGCGGGACCTTCTACGAGCAGTACTTC

V gene: TRBV6-4
J gene: TRBJ2-3
clone size: many
D gene: TRBD2
CDR3 protein: CASSREGGADTQYF
CDR3 DNA: TGTGCCAGCAGTCGGGAGGGCGGCGCAGATACGCAGTATTTT

V gene: TRBV4-2
J gene: TRBJ2-3
clone size: few
D gene: -
CDR3 protein: CASSPRSLYTDTQYF
CDR3 DNA: TGTGCCAGCAGCCCAAGGAGCCTTTACACAGATACGCAGTATTTT

V gene: TRBV15
J gene: TRBJ2-7
clone size: -
D gene: TRBD2
CDR3 protein: CATSRDHGTSGREDYEQYF
CDR3 DNA: TGTGCCACCAGCAGAGATCACGGGACTAGCGGGAGGGAGGATTACGAGCAGTACTTC

V gene: TRBV12-3/TRBV12-4
J gene: TRBJ2-7
clone size: few
D gene: -
CDR3 protein: CASSSHLSGEQYF
CDR3 DNA: TGTGCCAGCAGTTCCCACTTATCGGGAGAGCAGTACTTC

V gene: TRBV12-3/TRBV12-4
J gene: TRBJ2-1
clone size: -
D gene: -
CDR3 protein: CASSLVRDNEQFF
CDR3 DNA: TGTGCCAGCAGTTTGGTGCGGGACAATGAGCAGTTCTTC

V gene: TRBV27
J gene: TRBJ2-1
clone size: few
D gene: TRBD1
CDR3 protein: CASSLQGENEQFF
CDR3 DNA: TGTGCCAGCAGTTTACAGGGGGAGAATGAGCAGTTCTTC

V gene: TRBV2
J gene: TRBJ2-1
clone size: -
D gene: -
CDR3 protein: CASRLRGSYNEQFF
CDR3 DNA: TGTGCCAGCAGGCTTCGGGGCTCCTACAATGAGCAGTTCTTC

V gene: TRBV12-3/TRBV12-4
J gene: TRBJ2-7
clone size: -
D gene: TRBD2
CDR3 protein: CASSSGGGFHEQYF
CDR3 DNA: TGTGCCAGCAGTTCCGGGGGAGGGTTCCACGAGCAGTACTTC

V gene: TRBV20-1
J gene: TRBJ1-6
clone size: -
D gene: TRBD1
CDR3 protein: CSAKGQGELSPLHF
CDR3 DNA: TGCAGTGCCAAAGGACAGGGGGAACTTTCACCCCTCCACTTT

V gene: TRBV20-1
J gene: TRBJ2-5
clone size: -
D gene: -
CDR3 protein: CSAPGYGETQYF
CDR3 DNA: TGCAGTGCTCCTGGGTACGGGGAGACCCAGTACTTC

V gene: TRBV11-2
J gene: TRBJ2-5
clone size: few
D gene: TRBD2
CDR3 protein: CASSLEPAGGLETQYF
CDR3 DNA: TGTGCCAGCAGCTTAGAACCAGCGGGGGGCCTGGAGACCCAGTACTTC

V gene: TRBV7-6
J gene: TRBJ2-7
clone size: few
D gene: -
CDR3 protein: CASSSGTGGEQYF
CDR3 DNA: TGTGCCAGCAGCTCCGGGACGGGCGGGGAGCAGTACTTC

V gene: TRBV20-1
J gene: TRBJ2-1
clone size: few
D gene: TRBD1
CDR3 protein: CSAYFSGGTGHEQFF
CDR3 DNA: TGCAGTGCTTACTTTAGCGGCGGGACAGGTCATGAGCAGTTCTTC

V gene: TRBV9
J gene: TRBJ2-3
clone size: -
D gene: -
CDR3 protein: CASSQRGSSDTQYF
CDR3 DNA: TGTGCCAGCAGCCAAAGGGGGTCATCAGATACGCAGTATTTT

V gene: TRBV20-1
J gene: TRBJ2-7
clone size: -
D gene: -
CDR3 protein: CSARDWSTTYEQYF
CDR3 DNA: TGCAGTGCTAGAGATTGGTCCACTACCTACGAGCAGTACTTC

V gene: TRBV11-3
J gene: TRBJ2-1
clone size: -
D gene: -
CDR3 protein: CASSSGTSNEQFF
CDR3 DNA: TGTGCCAGCAGCAGTGGGACTTCCAATGAGCAGTTCTTC

V gene: TRBV15
J gene: TRBJ1-2
clone size: few
D gene: -
CDR3 protein: CATRSQPRYGYTF
CDR3 DNA: TGTGCCACCAGGAGCCAACCCCGGTATGGCTACACCTTC

V gene: TRBV6-5
J gene: TRBJ1-1
clone size: few
D gene: TRBD1
CDR3 protein: CASSYTSDRGHTEAFF
CDR3 DNA: TGTGCCAGCAGTTACACCTCGGACAGGGGGCACACTGAAGCTTTCTTT

V gene: TRBV4-1
J gene: TRBJ1-4
clone size: few
D gene: TRBD1
CDR3 protein: CASSPTGTGNEKLFF
CDR3 DNA: TGCGCCAGCAGCCCCACTGGGACAGGGAATGAAAAACTGTTTTTT

V gene: TRBV29-1
J gene: TRBJ1-2
clone size: few
D gene: TRBD1
CDR3 protein: CSVRTGENYGYTF
CDR3 DNA: TGCAGCGTGAGGACAGGGGAAAACTATGGCTACACCTTC

V gene: TRBV4-3
J gene: TRBJ2-1
clone size: few
D gene: -
CDR3 protein: CASSQVSSHEQFF
CDR3 DNA: TGCGCCAGCAGCCAAGTGTCAAGCCATGAGCAGTTCTTC

V gene: TRBV4-1
J gene: TRBJ1-1
clone size: once
D gene: -
CDR3 protein: CASSQGRVGTEAFF
CDR3 DNA: TGCGCCAGCAGCCAAGGCAGGGTAGGCACTGAAGCTTTCTTT

V gene: TRBV7-6
J gene: TRBJ2-1
clone size: -
D gene: TRBD1
CDR3 protein: CASSLAGQGASSYNEQFF
CDR3 DNA: TGTGCCAGCAGCTTAGCTGGACAGGGGGCGAGCTCCTACAATGAGCAGTTCTTC

V gene: TRBV7-9
J gene: TRBJ1-2
clone size: -
D gene: -
CDR3 protein: CASSPRNYYGYTF
CDR3 DNA: TGTGCCAGCAGCCCCCGCAACTACTATGGCTACACCTTC

V gene: TRBV7-2
J gene: TRBJ2-7
clone size: few
D gene: -
CDR3 protein: CASRGTRGSYEQYF
CDR3 DNA: TGTGCCAGCAGGGGGACACGGGGCTCCTACGAGCAGTACTTC

V gene: TRBV7-2
J gene: TRBJ2-3
clone size: few
D gene: -
CDR3 protein: CASRPTSSGDTQYF
CDR3 DNA: TGTGCCAGCAGGCCTACTAGTTCGGGAGATACGCAGTATTTT

V gene: TRBV20-1
J gene: TRBJ2-3
clone size: -
D gene: TRBD1
CDR3 protein: CSAEDRGKGHHTQYF
CDR3 DNA: TGCAGTGCGGAGGACAGGGGGAAGGGACACCATACGCAGTATTTT

V gene: TRBV5-1
J gene: TRBJ1-1
clone size: -
D gene: TRBD1
CDR3 protein: CASSLAGQGEAFF
CDR3 DNA: TGCGCCAGCAGCTTGGCCGGACAGGGGGAAGCTTTCTTT

V gene: TRBV9
J gene: TRBJ1-5
clone size: -
D gene: -
CDR3 protein: CASSVGPGNQPQHF
CDR3 DNA: TGTGCCAGCAGCGTAGGGCCGGGCAATCAGCCCCAGCATTTT